This T cell receptor beta chain was profiled in a study of blood T cell repertoires in COVID-19. Across the whole study: The study drew acute and convalescent COVID-19 samples from the United States, Italy and Spain.

Between the trimmed V and J ends, which lost 0 bases and 8 bases, there was a span of 8 bases. CDR3 size: 13 residues. Per the germline V gene, CDR1 is LGHDT and CDR2 is YNNKEL (reference sequence). In the authors' workflow: By means of reference gene primer amplification, nucleated cell counts were estimated. Sequencing used immunoSEQ multiplex PCR; TCRdb keeps in-frame clones, though not all of them. V, J and clone size reflect that table, while D and trimming were determined from the DNA. The repertoire holds 35,000 to 50,000 clones, with almost 85% as singletons. What was sequenced was peripheral blood. The source is a woman aged 60-75 years with acute or convalescent COVID-19. This chain uses TRBV3-1 (or the pseudogene TRBV3-2) with TRBJ2-1; D is ambiguous. The CDR3 here is CASSQEYGDEQFF. CDR3 DNA sequence: TGTGCCAGCAGCCAAGAGTACGGAGATGAGCAGTTCTTC.